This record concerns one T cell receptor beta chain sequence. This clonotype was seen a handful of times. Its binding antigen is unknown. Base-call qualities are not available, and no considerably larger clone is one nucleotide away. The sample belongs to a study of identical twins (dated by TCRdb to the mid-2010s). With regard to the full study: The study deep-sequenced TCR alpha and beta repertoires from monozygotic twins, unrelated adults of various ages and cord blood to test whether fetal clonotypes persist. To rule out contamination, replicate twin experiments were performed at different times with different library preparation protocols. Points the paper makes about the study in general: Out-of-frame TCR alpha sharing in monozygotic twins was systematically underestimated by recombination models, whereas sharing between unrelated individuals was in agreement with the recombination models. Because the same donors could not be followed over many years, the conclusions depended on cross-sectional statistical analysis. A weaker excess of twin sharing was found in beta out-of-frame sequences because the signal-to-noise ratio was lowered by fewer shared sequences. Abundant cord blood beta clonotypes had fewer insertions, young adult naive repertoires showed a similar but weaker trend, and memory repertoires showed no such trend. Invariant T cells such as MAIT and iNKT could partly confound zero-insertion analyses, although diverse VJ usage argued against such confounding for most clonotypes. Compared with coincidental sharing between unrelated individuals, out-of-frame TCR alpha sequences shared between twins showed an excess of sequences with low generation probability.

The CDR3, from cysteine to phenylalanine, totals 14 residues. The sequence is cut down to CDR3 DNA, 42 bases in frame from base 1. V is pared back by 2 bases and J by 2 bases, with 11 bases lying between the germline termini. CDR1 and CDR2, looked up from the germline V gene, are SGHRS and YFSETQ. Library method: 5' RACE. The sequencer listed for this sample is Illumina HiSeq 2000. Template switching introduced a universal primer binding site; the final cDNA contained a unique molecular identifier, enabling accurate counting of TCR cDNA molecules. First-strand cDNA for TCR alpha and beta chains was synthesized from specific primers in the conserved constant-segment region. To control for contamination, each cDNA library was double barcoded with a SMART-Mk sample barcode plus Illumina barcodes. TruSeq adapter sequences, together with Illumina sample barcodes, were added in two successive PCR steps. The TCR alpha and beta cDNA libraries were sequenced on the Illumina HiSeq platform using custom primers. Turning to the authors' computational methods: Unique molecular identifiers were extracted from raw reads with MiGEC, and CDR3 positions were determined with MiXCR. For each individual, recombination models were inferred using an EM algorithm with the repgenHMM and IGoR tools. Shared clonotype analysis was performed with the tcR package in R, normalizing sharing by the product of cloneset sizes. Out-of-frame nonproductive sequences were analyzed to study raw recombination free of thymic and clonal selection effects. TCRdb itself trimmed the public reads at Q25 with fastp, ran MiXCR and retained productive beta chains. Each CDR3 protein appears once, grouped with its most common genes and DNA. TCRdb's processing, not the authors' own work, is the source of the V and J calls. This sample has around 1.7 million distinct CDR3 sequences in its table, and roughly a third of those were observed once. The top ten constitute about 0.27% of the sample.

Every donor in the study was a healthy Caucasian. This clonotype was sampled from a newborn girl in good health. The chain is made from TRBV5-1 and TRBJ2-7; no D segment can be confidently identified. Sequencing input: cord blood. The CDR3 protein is CASSFTQAPYEQYF. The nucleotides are TGCGCCAGCAGCTTCACTCAGGCGCCCTACGAGCAGTACTTC.